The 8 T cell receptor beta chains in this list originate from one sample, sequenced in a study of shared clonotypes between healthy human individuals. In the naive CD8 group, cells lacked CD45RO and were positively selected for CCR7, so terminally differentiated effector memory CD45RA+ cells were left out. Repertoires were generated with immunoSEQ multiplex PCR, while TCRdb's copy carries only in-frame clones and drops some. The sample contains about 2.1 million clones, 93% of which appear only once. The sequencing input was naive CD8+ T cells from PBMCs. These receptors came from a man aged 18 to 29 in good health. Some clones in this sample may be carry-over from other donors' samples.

Here the CDR3 reads CASSPGQGYILSKNIQYF. The CDR3 nucleotides are TGTGCCAGCTCACCGGGACAGGGTTACATATTATCCAAAAACATTCAGTACTTC. J is TRBJ2-4 and V is TRBV18; 9 bases agree with TRBD1. Germline V CDR1 and CDR2: KGHSH, LQKENI. The CDR3 covers 18 residues. J gave up 2 bases and V 3 bases, and 11 bases lay outside the gene matches.

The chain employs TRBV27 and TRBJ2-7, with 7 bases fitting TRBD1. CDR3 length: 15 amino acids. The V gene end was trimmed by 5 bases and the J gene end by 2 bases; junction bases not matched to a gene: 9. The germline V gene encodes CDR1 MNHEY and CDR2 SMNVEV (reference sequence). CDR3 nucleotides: TGTGCCAGCAGTGGGTACCGGGACAGAGCCTACGAGCAGTACTTC. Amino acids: CASSGYRDRAYEQYF.

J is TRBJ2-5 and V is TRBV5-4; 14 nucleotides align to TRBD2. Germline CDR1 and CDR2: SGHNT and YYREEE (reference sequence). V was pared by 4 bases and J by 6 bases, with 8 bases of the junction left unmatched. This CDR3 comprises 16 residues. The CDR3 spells CASSVGLAGVVKTQYF. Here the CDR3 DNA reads TGTGCCAGCAGCGTGGGACTAGCGGGAGTGGTTAAGACCCAGTACTTC.

This CDR3 is CASFEGGYNEQFF. CDR3 sequence (DNA): TGTGCCAGCTTCGAGGGGGGCTACAATGAGCAGTTCTTC. V usage is TRBV7-8 and J usage is TRBJ2-1; D tentatively fits TRBD1 or TRBD2 (6 bases each). The V and J ends lost 8 bases and 3 bases respectively, with 11 bases between them. Germline CDR1 reads SGHVS; CDR2 reads FQNEAQ. The CDR3 extends over 13 amino acids.

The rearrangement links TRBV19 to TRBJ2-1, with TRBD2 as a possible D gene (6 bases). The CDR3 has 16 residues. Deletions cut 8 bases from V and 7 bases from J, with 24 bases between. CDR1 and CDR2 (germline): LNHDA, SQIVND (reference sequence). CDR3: CASLPNPGLSANEQFF. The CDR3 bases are TGTGCCAGTCTACCAAACCCGGGACTTTCAGCGAATGAGCAGTTCTTC.

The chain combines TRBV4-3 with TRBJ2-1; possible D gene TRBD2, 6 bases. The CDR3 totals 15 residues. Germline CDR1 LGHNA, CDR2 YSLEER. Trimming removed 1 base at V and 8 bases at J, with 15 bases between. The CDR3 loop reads CASSQVERASDEQFF. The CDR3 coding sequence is TGCGCCAGCAGCCAAGTTGAGCGGGCGAGCGATGAGCAGTTCTTC.

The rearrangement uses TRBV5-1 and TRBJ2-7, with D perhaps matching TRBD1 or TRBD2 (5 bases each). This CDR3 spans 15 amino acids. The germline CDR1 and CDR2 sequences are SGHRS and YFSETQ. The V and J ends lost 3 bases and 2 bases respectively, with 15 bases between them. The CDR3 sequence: CASSYERDVAYEQYF. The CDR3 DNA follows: TGCGCCAGCAGCTACGAGAGGGACGTAGCCTACGAGCAGTACTTC.

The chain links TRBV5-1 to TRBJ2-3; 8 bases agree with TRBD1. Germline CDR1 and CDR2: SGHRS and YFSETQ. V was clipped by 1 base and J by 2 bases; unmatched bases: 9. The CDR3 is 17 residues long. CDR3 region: CASSLYPLDRATDTQYF. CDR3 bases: TGCGCCAGCAGCTTGTATCCATTGGACAGGGCCACAGATACGCAGTATTTT.